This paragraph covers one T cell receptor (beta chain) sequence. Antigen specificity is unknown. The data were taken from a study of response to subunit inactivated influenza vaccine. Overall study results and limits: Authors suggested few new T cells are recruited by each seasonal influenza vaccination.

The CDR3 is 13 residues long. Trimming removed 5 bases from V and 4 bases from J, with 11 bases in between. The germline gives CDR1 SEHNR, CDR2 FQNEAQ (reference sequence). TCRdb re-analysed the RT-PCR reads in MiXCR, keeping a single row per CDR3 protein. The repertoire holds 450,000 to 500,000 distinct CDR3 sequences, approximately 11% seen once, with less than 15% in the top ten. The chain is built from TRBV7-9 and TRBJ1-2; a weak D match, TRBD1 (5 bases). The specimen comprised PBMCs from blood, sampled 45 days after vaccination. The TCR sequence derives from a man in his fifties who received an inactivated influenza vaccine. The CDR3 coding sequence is TGTGCCAGCAGCCCCTCCGGGGCCTATGGCTACACCTTC. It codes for CASSPSGAYGYTF.